A single sample gave rise to the 19 T cell receptor beta chains below, sequenced in a study of blood T cell repertoires in COVID-19 (dated by TCRdb to about 2020). Libraries were prepared through the immunoSEQ multiplex PCR assay. The immuneACCESS repertoire file appears here via TCRdb, limited to in-frame rearrangements. These files lack a portion of the clones; in checked studies, under half of the deficit traces to unresolved V genes, and the cause of the others is not known. In this sample the table shows 150,000 or so clones, 75% to 85% of which occur a single time. The ten largest clones take up 9% to 13% of the sample. Input material: peripheral blood. These receptors were collected from an older woman with COVID-19, enrolled during active disease.

This clone came up a few times. This chain links TRBV7-8 with TRBJ2-4; D is possibly TRBD1 (5 bases). Germline CDR1 reads SGHVS; CDR2 reads FQNEAQ. Between the trimmed V and J ends, which lost 1 base and 3 bases, there was a span of 10 bases. The CDR3 length is 15 residues. The CDR3 here is CASSLDQGIKNIQYF. In DNA, the CDR3 is TGTGCCAGCAGCTTAGATCAGGGAATCAAAAACATTCAGTACTTC.

The V call is TRBV19, the J call TRBJ1-2; no definite D call. Trimming left V 6 bases short and J 6 bases short, with 14 bases between. This CDR3 is 13 amino acids long. In germline, CDR1 is LNHDA, CDR2 SQIVND (reference sequence). Here the CDR3 DNA reads TGTGCCAGTAGCTCTGACAAAGTTCATGGCTACACCTTC. This sequence encodes CASSSDKVHGYTF.

The chain carries TRBV18 and TRBJ1-1; no definite D call. CDR1 and CDR2 (germline): KGHSH, LQKENI. The V gene lost 3 bases and the J gene lost 5 bases, with 10 bases spanning the gap. The CDR3 runs to 13 residues. CDR3 nucleotide sequence: TGTGCCAGCTCACCCCGGGGAGTAACTGAAGCTTTCTTT. It translates to CASSPRGVTEAFF.

The V gene is TRBV9, the J gene TRBJ1-2; possibly TRBD1 for D (6 bases). The germline V and J ends were trimmed by 4 bases and 8 bases, with 15 bases remaining between them. The CDR3 is 13 amino acids. The germline CDR1 and CDR2 sequences are SGDLS and YYNGEE. As DNA, the CDR3 is TGTGCCAGCAGCCGGGACACCATTTGGGGCTACACCTTC. Translating it yields CASSRDTIWGYTF.

The chain carries TRBV6-1 and TRBJ2-2; TRBD1 agrees at 9 bases. This CDR3 is 18 amino acids long. V gave up 2 bases and J gave up 6 bases; unmatched junction bases: 13. Germline V lookup: CDR1 MNHNS, CDR2 SASEGT. The CDR3: CASSEMGTGTGIPGELFF. The CDR3 DNA follows: TGTGCCAGCAGTGAAATGGGTACGGGGACAGGGATTCCCGGGGAGCTGTTTTTT.

The V call is TRBV5-1, the J call TRBJ2-3, with a tentative D call TRBD1 (5 bases). This CDR3 region has 15 residues. V dropped 0 bases and J dropped 4 bases, with 12 bases sitting between them. Germline loops: CDR1 SGHRS, CDR2 YFSETQ. The CDR3 loop is CASSLGQLSADTQYF. The CDR3 DNA sequence: TGCGCCAGCAGCTTGGGACAGTTGAGTGCAGATACGCAGTATTTT.

This clone was seen once. The V gene is TRBV5-3, the J gene TRBJ2-5; maybe TRBD1 (6 bases). TRBV5-3 belongs to the ORF category, with a function that is uncertain. V was clipped by 2 bases and J by 1 base, with 9 bases between them. CDR3 length: 14 residues. The CDR3 nucleotides read TGTGCCAGAAGCTTAAAAGGGGGCCAAGAGACCCAGTACTTC. Its protein product is CARSLKGGQETQYF.

The chain joins TRBV30 to TRBJ2-2, with D possibly matching TRBD1 (6 bases). V lost 3 bases and J 1 base, leaving 12 bases between the germline ends. This CDR3 is 15 amino acids long. Germline-derived CDR1 and CDR2 are GTSNPN and SVGIG (reference sequence). The CDR3 sequence is CAWRRIQGNTGELFF. The CDR3 DNA reads TGTGCCTGGAGGAGGATACAGGGGAACACCGGGGAGCTGTTTTTT. Full variable domain (remainder filled in from reference TRBV30 and TRBJ2-2): SQTIHQWPATLVQPVGSPLSLECTVEGTSNPNLYWYRQAAGRGLQLLFYSVGIGQISSEVPQNLSASRPQDRQFILSSKKLLLSDSGFYLCAWRRIQGNTGELFFGEGSRLTVL.

The chain recombines TRBV9 with TRBJ2-3; D is unresolved. The germline gives CDR1 SGDLS, CDR2 YYNGEE. V dropped 4 bases and J dropped 2 bases, with 11 bases sitting between them. CDR3 length: 14 amino acids. Written as DNA, the CDR3 is TGTGCCAGCAGCCCCATTAGAGACACAGATACGCAGTATTTT. This sequence encodes CASSPIRDTDTQYF.

This clone was observed a few times. A junction end diverges from the germline sequence, so it may reflect a read error. The chain employs TRBV18 and TRBJ1-1; D may be TRBD1 (6 bases). This CDR3 is built from 14 residues. CDR1 KGHSH and CDR2 LQKENI come from the germline V gene. The CDR3, as DNA: TGTGCCAGCTCCCCACAGGGAGCGAACACTGAAGCTTTCTTT. This encodes CASSPQGANTEAFF.

This clone came up a few times. The chain is built from TRBV14 and TRBJ1-1, with D uncertain. Between the trimmed V and J ends, which lost 4 bases and 0 bases, there was a span of 6 bases. The CDR3 runs to 13 residues. Germline CDR1 and CDR2: SGHDN and FVKESK. The CDR3 reads CASSRALNTEAFF. The CDR3 region has the DNA TGTGCCAGCAGCCGCGCTCTGAACACTGAAGCTTTCTTT.

This clone was seen many times. This chain joins TRBV4-2 and TRBJ1-2; weak D call: TRBD1 (5 bases). V dropped 0 bases and J dropped 0 bases, with 20 bases sitting between them. This CDR3 region has 19 residues. Germline CDR1 and CDR2: LGHNA and YNFKEQ. The CDR3 is CASSQDITLGGYSNYGYTF. CDR3 in DNA: TGTGCCAGCAGCCAAGATATCACTTTGGGGGGATATTCTAACTATGGCTACACCTTC.

In this sample, this clone turned up once. This sequence joins TRBV15 and TRBJ1-1; maybe TRBD1 (6 bases). From germline, CDR1 is LNHNV and CDR2 YYDKDF (reference sequence). The V end was cut by 1 base, the J end by 0 bases, with 9 bases between. The length of the CDR3 is 15 residues. The CDR3 loop is CATSRGRGLNTEAFF. The CDR3 nucleotides are TGTGCCACCAGCAGAGGCAGGGGATTGAACACTGAAGCTTTCTTT.

The CDR3 DNA is TGTGCCACCCAACTCGATAGCACAGATACGCAGTATTTT. It specifies CATQLDSTDTQYF. The rearrangement uses TRBV24-1 and TRBJ2-3; D is ambiguous. The CDR3 totals 13 residues. The V and J ends lost 9 bases and 0 bases respectively, with 9 bases between them. Germline V lookup: CDR1 KGHDR, CDR2 SFDVKD.

J is TRBJ2-1 and V is TRBV29-1, with TRBD2 matching over 14 bases. The CDR3 length is 12 residues. Germline V gives CDR1 SQVTM, CDR2 ANQGSEA. V dropped 4 bases and J dropped 14; count of bases not matched to a gene: 4. DNA of the CDR3: TGCAGCGTTGGACTAGCGGGGGGGCCTGAGTTCTTC. It translates to CSVGLAGGPEFF.

The genes are TRBV11-3 and TRBJ2-1; TRBD1 aligns across 7 bases. J was trimmed by 5 bases and V by 6 bases; bases with no gene match: 1. The CDR3 covers 12 residues. The germline gives CDR1 SGHNT, CDR2 YENEEA. The CDR3: CASRGQNNEQFF. The CDR3 DNA follows: TGTGCCAGCAGGGGACAGAACAATGAGCAGTTCTTC.

This clone has just one count. This rearrangement joins TRBV10-2 to TRBJ1-1, with TRBD1 matching over 8 bases. CDR3 length: 14 amino acids. The germline gives CDR1 WSHSY, CDR2 SAAADI. V trimming: 2 bases; J trimming: 5 bases; junction bases outside the gene matches: 4. CDR3 coding DNA: TGCGCCAGCAGTGAGAGACAGGGGATAACTGAAGCTTTCTTT. Its translation is CASSERQGITEAFF.

V is TRBV29-1 and J is TRBJ2-1; 9 bases fit TRBD2. Germline loops: CDR1 SQVTM, CDR2 ANQGSEA. This CDR3 comprises 13 residues. CDR3 protein: CRVSGRLSNEQFF. The DNA for the CDR3 is TGCAGAGTTAGCGGGAGATTGAGCAATGAGCAGTTCTTC.

The table lists this clone with a count of one. The chain recombines TRBV7-3 with TRBJ1-1, with 11 nucleotides matching TRBD1. V was pared by 0 bases and J by 5 bases, with 8 bases of the junction left unmatched. Germline V gene sequence: CDR1 SGHTA, CDR2 FQGTGA. This CDR3 comprises 17 residues. CDR3: CASSLTPPGQGGTEAFF. The CDR3 DNA reads TGTGCCAGCAGCTTAACACCACCGGGACAGGGGGGGACTGAAGCTTTCTTT.